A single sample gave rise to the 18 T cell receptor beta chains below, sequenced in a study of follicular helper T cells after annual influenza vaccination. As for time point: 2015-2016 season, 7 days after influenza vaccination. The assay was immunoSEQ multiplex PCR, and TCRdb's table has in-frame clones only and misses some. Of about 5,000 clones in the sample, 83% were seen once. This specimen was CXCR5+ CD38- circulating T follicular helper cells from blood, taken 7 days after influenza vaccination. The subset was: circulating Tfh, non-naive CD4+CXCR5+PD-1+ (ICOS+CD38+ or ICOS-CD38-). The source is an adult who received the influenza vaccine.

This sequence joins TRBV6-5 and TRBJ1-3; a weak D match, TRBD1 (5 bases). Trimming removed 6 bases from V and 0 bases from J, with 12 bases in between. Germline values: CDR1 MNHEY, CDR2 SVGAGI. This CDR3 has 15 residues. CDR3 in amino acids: CASRSGQLSGNTIYF. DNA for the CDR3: TGTGCCAGCAGGTCCGGACAACTCTCTGGAAACACCATATATTTT.

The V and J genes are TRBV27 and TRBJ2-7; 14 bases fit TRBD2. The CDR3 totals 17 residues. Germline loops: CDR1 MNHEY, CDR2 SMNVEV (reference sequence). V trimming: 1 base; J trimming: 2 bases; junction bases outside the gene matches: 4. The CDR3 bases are TGTGCCAGCAGTTTATTGGGGACTAGCGGGGGCCCCTACGAGCAGTACTTC. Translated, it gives CASSLLGTSGGPYEQYF.

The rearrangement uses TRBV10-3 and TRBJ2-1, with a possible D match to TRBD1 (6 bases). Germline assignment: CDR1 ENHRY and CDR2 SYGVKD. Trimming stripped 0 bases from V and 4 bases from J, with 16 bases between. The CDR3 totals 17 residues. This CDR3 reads CAISESGQGTRYNEQFF. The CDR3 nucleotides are TGTGCCATCAGTGAGTCAGGTCAGGGGACGAGGTACAATGAGCAGTTCTTC.

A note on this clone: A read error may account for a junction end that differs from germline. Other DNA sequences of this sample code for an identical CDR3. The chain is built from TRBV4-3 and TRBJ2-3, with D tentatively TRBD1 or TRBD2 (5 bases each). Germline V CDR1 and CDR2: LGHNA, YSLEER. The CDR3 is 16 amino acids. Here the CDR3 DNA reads TGCGCCAGCAGCCAAGTCGGGGACCGACGCACGGATACGCAGTATTTT. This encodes CASSQVGDRRTDTQYF.

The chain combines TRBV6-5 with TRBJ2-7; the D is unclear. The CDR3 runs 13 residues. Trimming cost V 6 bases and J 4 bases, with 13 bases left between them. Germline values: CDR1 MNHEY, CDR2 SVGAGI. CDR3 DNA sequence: TGTGCCAGCAGGAGTCAGTTCGGGTACGAGCAGTACTTC. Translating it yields CASRSQFGYEQYF.

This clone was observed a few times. This chain's CDR3 is CASSSLVGDTGELFF. The DNA of the CDR3 is TGTGCCAGCAGCTCCCTGGTGGGGGACACCGGGGAGCTGTTTTTT. This sequence joins TRBV7-2 and TRBJ2-2; D is possibly TRBD1 or TRBD2 (5 bases each). With 4 bases removed from V and 3 bases from J, the gap between germline ends came to 12 bases. Germline V gene sequence: CDR1 SGHTA, CDR2 FQGNSA. The CDR3 runs to 15 residues.

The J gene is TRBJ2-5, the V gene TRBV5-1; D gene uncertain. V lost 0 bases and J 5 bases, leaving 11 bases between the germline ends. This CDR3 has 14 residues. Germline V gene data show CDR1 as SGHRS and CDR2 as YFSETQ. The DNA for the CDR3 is TGCGCCAGCAGCTTGGTTCTCCAAGGGGAGACCCAGTACTTC. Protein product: CASSLVLQGETQYF.

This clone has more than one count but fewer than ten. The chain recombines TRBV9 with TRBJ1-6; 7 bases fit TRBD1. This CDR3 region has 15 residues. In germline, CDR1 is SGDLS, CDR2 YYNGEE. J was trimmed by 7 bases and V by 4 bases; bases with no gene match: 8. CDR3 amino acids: CASSIRDSPNSPLHF. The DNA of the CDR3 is TGTGCCAGCAGCATCCGGGACAGTCCGAATTCACCCCTCCACTTT.

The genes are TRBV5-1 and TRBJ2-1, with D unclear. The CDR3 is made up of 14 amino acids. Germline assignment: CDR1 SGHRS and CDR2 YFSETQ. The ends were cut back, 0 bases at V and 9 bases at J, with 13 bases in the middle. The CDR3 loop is CASSLGQTHGEQFF. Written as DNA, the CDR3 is TGCGCCAGCAGCTTGGGGCAAACCCACGGTGAGCAGTTCTTC.

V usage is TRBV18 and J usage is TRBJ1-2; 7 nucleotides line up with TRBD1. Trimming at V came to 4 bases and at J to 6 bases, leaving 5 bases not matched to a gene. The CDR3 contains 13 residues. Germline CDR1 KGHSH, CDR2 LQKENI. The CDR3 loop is CASSQGAGDGYTF. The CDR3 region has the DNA TGTGCCAGCTCACAGGGGGCCGGGGATGGCTACACCTTC.

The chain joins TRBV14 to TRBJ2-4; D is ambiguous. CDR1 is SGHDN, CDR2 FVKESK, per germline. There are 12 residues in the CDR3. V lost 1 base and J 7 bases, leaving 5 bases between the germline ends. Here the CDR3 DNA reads TGTGCCAGCAGCCAAGTATCTAACATTCAGTACTTC. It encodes CASSQVSNIQYF.

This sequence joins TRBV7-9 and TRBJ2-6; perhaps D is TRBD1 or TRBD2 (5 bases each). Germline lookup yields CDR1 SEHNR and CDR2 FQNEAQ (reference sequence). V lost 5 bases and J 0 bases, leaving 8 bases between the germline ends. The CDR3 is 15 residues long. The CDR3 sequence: CASSEGYSGANVLTF. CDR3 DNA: TGTGCCAGCAGCGAGGGGTACTCTGGGGCCAACGTCCTGACTTTC.

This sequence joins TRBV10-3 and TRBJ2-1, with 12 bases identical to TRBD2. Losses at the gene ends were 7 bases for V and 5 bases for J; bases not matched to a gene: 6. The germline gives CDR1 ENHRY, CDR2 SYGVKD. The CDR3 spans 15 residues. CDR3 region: CAITPRLAGDNEQFF. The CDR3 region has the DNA TGTGCCATCACCCCTAGACTAGCGGGGGACAATGAGCAGTTCTTC.

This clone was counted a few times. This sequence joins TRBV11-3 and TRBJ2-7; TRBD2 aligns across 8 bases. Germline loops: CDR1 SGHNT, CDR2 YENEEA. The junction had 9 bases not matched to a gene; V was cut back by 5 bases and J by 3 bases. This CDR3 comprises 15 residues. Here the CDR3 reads CASSLSGGGIYEQYF. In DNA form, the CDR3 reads TGTGCCAGCAGCCTATCGGGCGGGGGGATCTACGAGCAGTACTTC.

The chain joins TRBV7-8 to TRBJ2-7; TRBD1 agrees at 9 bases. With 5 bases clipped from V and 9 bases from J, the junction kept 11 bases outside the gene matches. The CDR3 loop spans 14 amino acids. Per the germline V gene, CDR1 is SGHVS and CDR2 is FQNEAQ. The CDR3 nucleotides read TGTGCCAGCAGCATACAGGGGGCGCGTCCGGCGCAGTACTTC. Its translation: CASSIQGARPAQYF.

The CDR3, as DNA: TGTGCCAGCAGATCGACTAGCGGGAACACCGGGGAGCTGTTTTTT. This encodes CASRSTSGNTGELFF. The V and J genes are TRBV7-8 and TRBJ2-2, with 9 nucleotides matching TRBD2. The CDR3 totals 15 residues. CDR1 SGHVS and CDR2 FQNEAQ come from the germline V gene. The trim removed 6 bases at V and 1 base at J, leaving 3 bases unmatched.

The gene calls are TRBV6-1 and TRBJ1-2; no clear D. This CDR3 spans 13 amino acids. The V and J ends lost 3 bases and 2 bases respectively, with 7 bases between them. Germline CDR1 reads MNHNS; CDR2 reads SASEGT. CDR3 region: CASSENWNYGYTF. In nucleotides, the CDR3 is TGTGCCAGCAGTGAGAATTGGAACTATGGCTACACCTTC.

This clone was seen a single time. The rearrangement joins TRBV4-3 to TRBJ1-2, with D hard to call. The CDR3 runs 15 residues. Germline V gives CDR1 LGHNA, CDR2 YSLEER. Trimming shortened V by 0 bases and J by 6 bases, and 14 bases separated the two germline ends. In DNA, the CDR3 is TGCGCCAGCAGCCAAGATTCCGGGAAGAAAAATGGCTACACCTTC. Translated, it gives CASSQDSGKKNGYTF.